This TCR beta chain appears in the sequencing data of a study of molecular identifiers for immune sequencing clone quantification. The germline gives CDR1 SGHTA, CDR2 FQGNSA. The CDR3 loop spans 12 amino acids. Trimming took 1 base from V and 12 from J, leaving 10 bases between them. Points from the study as a whole: Clones above 20 RNA copies contained over 97% of effector molecules and under 1% of naive molecules.

TCRdb used MiXCR to reprocess the PCR reads, holding one entry per CDR3 protein. The sample has about 65,000 distinct CDR3 sequences; roughly 18% are singletons. The sample holds many counts of this clonotype. Its target is not known. Each library that profiled naive CD8 cells came from approximately 20,000 to 1,000,000 sorted cells with 10%, 30% or 50% RNA. In the sort, naive CD8 T cells were defined as CD8+CD4-CCR7+CD45RA+. The TCR was taken from a human donor in good health. Some libraries in this study had Jurkat cell RNA spiked in. The chain recombines TRBV7-2 with TRBJ2-1, with no clear D. Sequencing was done on a sample of naive CD8+ T cells from blood, with Jurkat cell RNA spiked in. Subset noted: FACS-sorted CD8+CD4-CCR7+CD45RA+ naive T cells. The CDR3 spells CASSLVPSGQFF. For the CDR3, the DNA is TGTGCCAGCAGCTTAGTACCTAGTGGGCAGTTCTTC.